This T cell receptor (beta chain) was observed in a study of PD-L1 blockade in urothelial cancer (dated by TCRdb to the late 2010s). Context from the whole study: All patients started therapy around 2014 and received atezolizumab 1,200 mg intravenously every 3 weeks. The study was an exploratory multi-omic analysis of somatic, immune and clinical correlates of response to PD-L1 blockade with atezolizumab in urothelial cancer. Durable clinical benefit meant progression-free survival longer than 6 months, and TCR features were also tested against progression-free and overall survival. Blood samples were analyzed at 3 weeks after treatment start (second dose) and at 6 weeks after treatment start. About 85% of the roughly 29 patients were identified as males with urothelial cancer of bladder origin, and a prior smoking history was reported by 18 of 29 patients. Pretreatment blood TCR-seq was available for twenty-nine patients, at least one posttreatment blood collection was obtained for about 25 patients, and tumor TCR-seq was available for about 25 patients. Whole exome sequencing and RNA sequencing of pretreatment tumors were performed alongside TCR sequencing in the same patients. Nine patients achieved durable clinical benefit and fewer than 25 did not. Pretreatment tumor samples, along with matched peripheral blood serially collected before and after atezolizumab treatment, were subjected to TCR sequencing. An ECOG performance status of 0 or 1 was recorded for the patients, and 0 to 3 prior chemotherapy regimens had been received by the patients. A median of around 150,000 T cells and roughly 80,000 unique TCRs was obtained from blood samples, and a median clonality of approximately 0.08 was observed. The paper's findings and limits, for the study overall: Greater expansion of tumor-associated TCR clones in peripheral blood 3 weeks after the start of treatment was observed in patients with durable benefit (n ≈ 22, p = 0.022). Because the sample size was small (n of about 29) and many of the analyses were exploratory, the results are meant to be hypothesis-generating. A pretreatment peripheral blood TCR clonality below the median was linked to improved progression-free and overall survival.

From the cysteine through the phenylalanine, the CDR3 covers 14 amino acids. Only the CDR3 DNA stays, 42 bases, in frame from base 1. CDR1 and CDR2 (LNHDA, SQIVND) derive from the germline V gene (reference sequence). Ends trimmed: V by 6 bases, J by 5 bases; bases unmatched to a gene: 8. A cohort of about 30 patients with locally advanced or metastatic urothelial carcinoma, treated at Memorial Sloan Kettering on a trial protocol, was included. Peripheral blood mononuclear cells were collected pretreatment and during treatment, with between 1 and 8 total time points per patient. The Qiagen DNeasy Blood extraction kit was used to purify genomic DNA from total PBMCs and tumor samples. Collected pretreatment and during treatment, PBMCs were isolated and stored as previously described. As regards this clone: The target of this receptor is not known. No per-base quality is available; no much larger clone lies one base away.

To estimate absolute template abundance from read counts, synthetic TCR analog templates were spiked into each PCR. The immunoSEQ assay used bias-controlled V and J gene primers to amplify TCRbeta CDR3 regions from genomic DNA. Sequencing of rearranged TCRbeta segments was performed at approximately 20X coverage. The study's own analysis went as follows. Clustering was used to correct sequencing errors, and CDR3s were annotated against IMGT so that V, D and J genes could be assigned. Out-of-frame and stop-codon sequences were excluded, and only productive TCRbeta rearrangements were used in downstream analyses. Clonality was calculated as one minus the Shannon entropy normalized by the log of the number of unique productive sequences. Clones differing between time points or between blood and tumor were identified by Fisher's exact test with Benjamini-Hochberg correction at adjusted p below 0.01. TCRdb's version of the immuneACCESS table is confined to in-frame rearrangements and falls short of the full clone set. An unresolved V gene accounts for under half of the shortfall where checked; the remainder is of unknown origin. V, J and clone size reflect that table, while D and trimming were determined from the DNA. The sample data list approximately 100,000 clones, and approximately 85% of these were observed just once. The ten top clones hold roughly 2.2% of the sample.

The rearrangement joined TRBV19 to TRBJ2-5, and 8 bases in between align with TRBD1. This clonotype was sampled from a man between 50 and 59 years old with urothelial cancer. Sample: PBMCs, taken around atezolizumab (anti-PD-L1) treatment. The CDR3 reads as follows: CASSLRGLWETQYF. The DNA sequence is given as TGTGCCAGTAGCCTCAGGGGGCTCTGGGAGACCCAGTACTTC.